This is a list of T cell receptor beta chains from one sample in a study of T cell changes during pregnancy in multiple sclerosis. Generated by immunoSEQ multiplex PCR, the TCRdb table keeps only in-frame clones and is missing some. The sample lists over 10,000 clones, around 89% occurring once. Sequenced material: CD8+ T cells from peripheral blood mononuclear cells, taken in the second trimester of pregnancy. Source of these receptors: a female donor in good health, enrolled as a control in a pregnancy study. Each CDR3 is given with its conserved first and last residue. The D gene is left open where the match is weak. Expanded clones are given a class, and other clones once, few, many or no size at all.

d_call,clone_size,j_call,v_call,cdr3_nt,cdr3_aa
-,-,TRBJ2-1,TRBV7-2,TGTGCCAGCAGCTTAGCGGAGGTATACAATGAGCAGTTCTTC,CASSLAEVYNEQFF
TRBD1,-,TRBJ1-6,TRBV4-2,TGTGCCACCTCGCGGGACAGGGGGAATTCACCCCTCCACTTT,CATSRDRGNSPLHF
TRBD1,-,TRBJ1-2,TRBV6-1,TGTGCCAGCACTACTATAGACAGGGCAGGCTATGGCTACACCTTC,CASTTIDRAGYGYTF
-,-,TRBJ2-1,TRBV7-9,TGTGCCAGCAGATACCGGACAGGATTAGCGGGGAGCTCCTACAATGAGCAGTTCTTC,CASRYRTGLAGSSYNEQFF
-,-,TRBJ1-2,TRBV4-3,TGCGCCAGCAGCCAGAGGGTACAGGGCCGAGGCTACACCTTC,CASSQRVQGRGYTF
-,-,TRBJ1-1,TRBV4-3,TGCGCCAGCAGCCAAGTCAGGGTAAGCGCTGAAGCTTTCTTT,CASSQVRVSAEAFF
-,-,TRBJ2-4,TRBV7-6,TGTGCCAGCAATGCGGCGACCCCCGACATTCAGTACTTC,CASNAATPDIQYF
TRBD1,-,TRBJ1-1,TRBV28,TGTGCCAGCAGTTGGACAGGGATGAACACTGAAGCTTTCTTT,CASSWTGMNTEAFF
-,-,TRBJ1-1,TRBV7-3,TGTGCCAGCAGCCCCACCTTGGCCCACGAAGCTTTCTTT,CASSPTLAHEAFF
-,-,TRBJ2-5,TRBV19,TGTGCCAGTAGTATCCCTGGGCAGCAAGAGACCCAGTACTTC,CASSIPGQQETQYF
TRBD2,medium-sized,TRBJ2-1,TRBV19,TGTGCCAGTAGGGCTACTAGCGGGGCCTACAATGAGCAGTTCTTC,CASRATSGAYNEQFF
TRBD1,-,TRBJ1-1,TRBV19,TGTGCCAGTAGTCCCAGGGGGCCGGCTGAAGCTTTCTTT,CASSPRGPAEAFF
TRBD1,-,TRBJ2-2,TRBV9,TGTGCCAGCAGCGTAGAATACAGGGGCGGGGAGCTGTTTTTT,CASSVEYRGGELFF
TRBD1,-,TRBJ2-3,TRBV11-3,TGTGCCAGCAGCTTAAGACAGGGGGGGGAAGATACGCAGTATTTT,CASSLRQGGEDTQYF
-,-,TRBJ2-1,TRBV2,TGTGCCAGCAGTGGTCCGCGTTTGTCCAATGAGCAGTTCTTC,CASSGPRLSNEQFF
TRBD1,-,TRBJ1-4,TRBV7-9,TGTGCCAGCAGTCCTACAGGGGGCGGTGAAAAACTGTTTTTT,CASSPTGGGEKLFF
-,-,TRBJ2-3,TRBV10-3,TGTGCCATCAGTAGGGGCGAGTCTAGCACAGATACGCAGTATTTT,CAISRGESSTDTQYF
TRBD2,few,TRBJ2-5,TRBV15,TGTGCCACCAGCATAGCGGGGACACAAGAGACCCAGTACTTC,CATSIAGTQETQYF
TRBD2,-,TRBJ2-2,TRBV4-2,TGTGCCACTCGGGGGGGCCTGAACACCGGGGAGCTGTTTTTT,CATRGGLNTGELFF
-,-,TRBJ2-2,TRBV28,TGTGCCAGCAGTTTATCACGGGATACCGGGGAGCTGTTTTTT,CASSLSRDTGELFF
-,-,TRBJ2-3,TRBV6-4,TGTGCCAGCAGTGACGTAGGGGGGGGGACAGATACGCAGTATTTT,CASSDVGGGTDTQYF
-,-,TRBJ2-5,TRBV6-1,TGTGCCAGCACCTTCCTTGGGGGCGGCGGAGAGACCCAGTACTTC,CASTFLGGGGETQYF
-,-,TRBJ1-1,TRBV5-4,TGTGCCAGCAGCTTGTACGGTGAGAACACTGAAGCTTTCTTT,CASSLYGENTEAFF
TRBD1,-,TRBJ2-5,TRBV15,TGTGCCACCAGCAGATCCGACAGGGACGGTTTTAAGACCCAGTACTTC,CATSRSDRDGFKTQYF
-,once,TRBJ2-7,TRBV14,TGTGCCAGCAGCCAAGATCGTCTCCGTCCCTACGAGCAGTACTTC,CASSQDRLRPYEQYF
-,-,TRBJ2-5,TRBV6-5,TGTGCCAGCAGTTATTCTTTCGGGGAGACCCAGTACTTC,CASSYSFGETQYF
TRBD1,-,TRBJ2-7,TRBV5-6,TGTGCCAGCAGCTTGGGGGACAGCTCCTACGAGCAGTACTTC,CASSLGDSSYEQYF
TRBD1,-,TRBJ2-1,TRBV6-4,TGTGCCAGCAGTGACGCAGGGGGAGTGAATGAGCAGTTCTTC,CASSDAGGVNEQFF
TRBD2,-,TRBJ2-7,TRBV4-2,TGTGCCAGCAGCCAAGGGGAGACTAGCGGGACAGTGGTGCAGTACTTC,CASSQGETSGTVVQYF
-,-,TRBJ2-7,TRBV5-1,TGCGCCAGCAGTCTTAACGAGGGCTACGAGCAGTACTTC,CASSLNEGYEQYF
-,-,TRBJ1-1,TRBV10-3,TGTGCCATCAGTGAGTCCGGCAGGGGCCCGTTCGCCACTGAAGCTTTCTTT,CAISESGRGPFATEAFF
-,-,TRBJ1-1,TRBV19,TGTGCCACCAGAGGGGGTAACACTGAAGCTTTCTTT,CATRGGNTEAFF
TRBD2,few,TRBJ2-2,TRBV11-3,TGTGCCAGCAGCCACCACCTAGCGGGCGTCGGGGAGCTGTTTTTT,CASSHHLAGVGELFF
-,-,TRBJ1-3,TRBV7-9,TGTGCCAGCAGCCCGACAGGCTCTGGAAACACCATATATTTT,CASSPTGSGNTIYF
TRBD1,-,TRBJ2-7,TRBV6-5,TGTGCCAGCAGTGCAGGGACAGGGAGCTACGAGCAGTACTTC,CASSAGTGSYEQYF
TRBD1,medium-sized,TRBJ2-7,TRBV19,TGTGCCAGTAGTCCCAGGACAGGGATTTCCTACGAGCAGTACTTC,CASSPRTGISYEQYF
-,-,TRBJ1-1,TRBV29-1,TGCAGCGCCACAGAGCAATCGAACACTGAAGCTTTCTTT,CSATEQSNTEAFF
TRBD1,-,TRBJ1-4,TRBV10-1,TGCGCCAGCTCAATTAGACCCGGGACAGAGAACCCCACTAATGAAAAACTGTTTTTT,CASSIRPGTENPTNEKLFF
-,-,TRBJ1-4,TRBV5-4,TGTGCCAGCAGCCGCTTAAGCGCCGGTGCAACTAATGAAAAACTGTTTTTT,CASSRLSAGATNEKLFF
-,-,TRBJ2-7,TRBV6-1,TGTGCCAGCAGTGGAGTGCTAAGCCCGTACGAGCAGTACTTC,CASSGVLSPYEQYF
-,-,TRBJ1-1,TRBV14,TGTGCCAGCAGCCAAGTGGGACTAAGGTTCACTGAAGCTTTCTTT,CASSQVGLRFTEAFF
-,-,TRBJ2-7,TRBV7-5,TGTGCCAGAAGCCCCAGACTAGGCGCGACCGGAAGCTCCTACGAGCAGTACTTC,CARSPRLGATGSSYEQYF
TRBD2,-,TRBJ2-7,TRBV9,TGTGCCAGCAGCCCGGCGGGCGGGAGGAGGTACGAGCAGTACTTC,CASSPAGGRRYEQYF
-,-,TRBJ2-3,TRBV9,TGTGCCAGCGGGCGAGGGACTAGCACAGATACGCAGTATTTT,CASGRGTSTDTQYF
-,few,TRBJ1-5,TRBV6-6,TGTGCCAGCAGTTACGTAGCAGGGGATCAGCCCCAGCATTTT,CASSYVAGDQPQHF
TRBD1,-,TRBJ1-1,TRBV5-1,TGCGCCAGCAGCTTTTCAGGGGGCGATAGAACTGAAGCTTTCTTT,CASSFSGGDRTEAFF
-,-,TRBJ1-5,TRBV5-8,TGTGCCAGCAGCTTGGGAGGAAGCAATCAGCCCCAGCATTTT,CASSLGGSNQPQHF
TRBD1,few,TRBJ1-1,TRBV28,TGTGCCAGCGCGGACAGGGTAGACACTGAAGCTTTCTTT,CASADRVDTEAFF
-,once,TRBJ1-2,TRBV27,TGTGCCAGCAGTTTCCTGGAGGGGGGGAATGGCTACACCTTC,CASSFLEGGNGYTF
-,-,TRBJ2-7,TRBV9,TGTGCCAGCAGCGCGACGGACACCCCTTACGAGCAGTACTTC,CASSATDTPYEQYF
TRBD1,once,TRBJ2-3,TRBV28,TGTGCCAGCAGTTTAAGGGGGCCAAGGGGCGATACGCAGTATTTT,CASSLRGPRGDTQYF
TRBD2,-,TRBJ2-1,TRBV6-6,TGTGCCAGCGTCTTCCGGGAGGCAAATGAGCAGTTCTTC,CASVFREANEQFF
TRBD2,-,TRBJ2-1,TRBV27,TGTGCCAGCAGTCCGACTAGCGGGACCAATGAGCAGTTCTTC,CASSPTSGTNEQFF
-,-,TRBJ2-3,TRBV19,TGTGCCCCTACTTGGGGCACTAGCACAGATACGCAGTATTTT,CAPTWGTSTDTQYF
-,-,TRBJ2-7,TRBV28,TGTGCCAGCAGTTTAGGGGAGAACGAGCAGTACTTC,CASSLGENEQYF
TRBD1,-,TRBJ1-4,TRBV19,TGTGCCAGTAGTACGGGACAGGGATCAACTAATGAAAAACTGTTTTTT,CASSTGQGSTNEKLFF
-,-,TRBJ1-2,TRBV30,TGTGCCTGGAGTGGGGCAGGGGAATTTAAAGGGTACTATGGCTACACCTTC,CAWSGAGEFKGYYGYTF
-,once,TRBJ1-5,TRBV12-1,TGTGCCAGCAGCTTCTGTCAGCCCCAGCATTTT,CASSFCQPQHF
-,few,TRBJ2-7,TRBV27,TGTGCCAGCAGTTCCGGGGTTAACGGCGAGCAGTACTTC,CASSSGVNGEQYF
-,-,TRBJ1-2,TRBV5-8,TGTGCCAGCAGCTATGGAGGGATAGGCTATGGCTACACCTTC,CASSYGGIGYGYTF